The clone carrying this TCR beta chain was counted between two and nine times. No antigen is known for it. The V and J ends lost 5 bases and 3 bases, in that order; junction bases with no gene match: 10. The germline V gene has CDR1 SEHNR and CDR2 FQNEAQ (reference sequence). CDR3 length: 16 residues. MiXCR was run by TCRdb on the RT-PCR reads, yielding one entry per CDR3 protein. The table records hundreds of thousands of distinct CDR3 sequences, approximately 10% of them present only once. The record originates from a study of response to subunit inactivated influenza vaccine. The study, taken as a whole, reports: Few new T cells, the authors suggested, are recruited by each seasonal influenza vaccination.

These data were also filed under a second study, of T cells expressing NK-cell markers. This second report adds: For TCR beta, cDNA was produced by 5'RACE template switching with UMIs. Each TCR beta repertoire originated in sorted T cells that were CD3+CD56+NKG2C+, CD3+CD56+NKG2C- or CD3+CD56-NKG2C+. Of the CD8+ T cell pool in more than 5 donors, roughly 1.0-8% was accounted for by dominant NKG2C+ clonotypes. The CD3+CD56-NKG2C+ fraction of several donors was also led by these clonotypes.

The V call is TRBV7-9, the J call TRBJ2-1; 7 bases match TRBD2. The source was PBMCs from blood, collected on the day of vaccination. This clonotype was obtained from a man over 45 who received an inactivated influenza vaccine. The CDR3 sequence is CASSPRGDLIYNEQFF. CDR3 DNA sequence: TGTGCCAGCAGCCCTCGGGGGGACCTAATCTACAATGAGCAGTTCTTC.